This T cell receptor (beta chain) was obtained from a study of T cell responses to AZD1222 COVID-19 vaccine. CDR1 MNHEY and CDR2 SVGEGT come from the germline V gene. V was cut by 0 bases and J by 5 bases, with 14 bases left in between. The CDR3 is 17 amino acids. Using immunoSEQ multiplex PCR, the repertoire was profiled, and TCRdb retains in-frame clones only, with some absent. The sample includes 80,000 to 100,000 clones, more than 70% seen only once; the top ten take roughly 13%. This specimen consisted of peripheral blood, obtained on day 0 of AZD1222 vaccination. The TCR comes from an adult in good health. The V gene is TRBV6-2 or TRBV6-3, the J gene TRBJ1-6; a weak D match, TRBD1 (6 bases). This CDR3 reads CASSYSSPGQNNSPLHF. In DNA form, the CDR3 reads TGTGCCAGCAGTTACTCATCCCCCGGACAGAATAATTCACCCCTCCACTTT.